The 4 T cell receptor beta chains given below trace back to one sample, sequenced in a study of OX40 agonist ivuxolimab in advanced cancers. This table comes from immunoSEQ multiplex PCR, and its TCRdb copy is limited to in-frame clones, with some not included. Of under 85,000 clones in the sample, around 84% were seen once. Sequenced here: CD4+ or CD8+ T cells sorted from blood, sampled in a trial of the OX40 agonist ivuxolimab. Every receptor here comes from an adult with an advanced solid tumor such as melanoma, head and neck, liver or kidney cancer.

The CDR3 region has the DNA TGCGCCAGCAGTGATTGGGGTTTCCAGGGGGTGGGAAATGAGCAGTTCTTC. Its protein product is CASSDWGFQGVGNEQFF. V usage is TRBV10-1 and J usage is TRBJ2-1; TRBD1 matches 7 bases. Per the germline V gene, CDR1 is WNHNN and CDR2 is SYGVQD (reference sequence). CDR3 length: 17 amino acids. The junction had 15 bases not matched to a gene; V was cut back by 3 bases and J by 7 bases.

The chain has TRBV5-1 and TRBJ2-5; tentative D call: TRBD1 (5 bases). Germline CDR1 is SGHRS and CDR2 is YFSETQ. Trimming stripped 4 bases from V and 2 bases from J, with 15 bases between. The CDR3 contains 15 residues. CDR3 DNA: TGCGCCAGCAGCCGAGACCCAGGGATTCAAGAGACCCAGTACTTC. Encoded protein: CASSRDPGIQETQYF.

The gene calls are TRBV14 and TRBJ1-2; D may be TRBD1 (6 bases). This CDR3 spans 13 amino acids. The V and J ends lost 2 bases and 7 bases respectively, with 11 bases between them. Germline V gene lookup returns CDR1 SGHDN and CDR2 FVKESK. The CDR3 bases are TGTGCCAGCAGCCAAAACAGGGTTGCTGGCTACACCTTC. This codes for CASSQNRVAGYTF. The full variable domain, its missing parts supplied by reference TRBV14 and TRBJ1-2, is EAGVTQFPSHSVIEKGQTVTLRCDPISGHDNLYWYRRVMGKEIKFLLHFVKESKQDESGMPNNRFLAERTGGTYSTLKVQPAELEDSGVYFCASSQNRVAGYTFGSGTRLTVV.

The chain links TRBV18 to TRBJ2-1; D unresolved. Trimming left V 5 bases short and J 1 base short, with 12 bases between. The CDR3 sequence is 15 residues long. From germline, CDR1 is KGHSH and CDR2 LQKENI. The DNA of the CDR3 is TGTGCCAGCTCAGTCGGTGGCATTTCCTACAATGAGCAGTTCTTC. Translation gives CASSVGGISYNEQFF.